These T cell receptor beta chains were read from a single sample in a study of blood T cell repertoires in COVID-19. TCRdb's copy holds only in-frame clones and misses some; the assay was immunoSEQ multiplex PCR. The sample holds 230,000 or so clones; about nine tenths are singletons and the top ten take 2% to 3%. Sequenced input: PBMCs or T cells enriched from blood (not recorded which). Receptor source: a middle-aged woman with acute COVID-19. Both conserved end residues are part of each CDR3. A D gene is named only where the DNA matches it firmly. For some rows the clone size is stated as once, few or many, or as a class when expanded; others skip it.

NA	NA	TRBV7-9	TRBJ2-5	TGTGCCAGCAGCTTAGAGGCAGGGCCACAAGAGACCCAGTACTTC	CASSLEAGPQETQYF
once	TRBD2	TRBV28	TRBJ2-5	TGTGCCAGCAGTGTCCGGACTAGTGCCCAGTACTTC	CASSVRTSAQYF
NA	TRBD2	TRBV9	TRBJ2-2	TGTGCCAGCAGTCCCACGTTCGTAGCGGGAGGGACCGGGGAGCTGTTTTTT	CASSPTFVAGGTGELFF
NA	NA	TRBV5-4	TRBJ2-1	TGTGCCAGCAGCTCTAAGACTAGGATGGTCAATGAGCAGTTCTTC	CASSSKTRMVNEQFF
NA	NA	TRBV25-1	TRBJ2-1	TGTGCCAGTAGGGGGGGCAGCTCCTACAATGAGCAGTTCTTC	CASRGGSSYNEQFF
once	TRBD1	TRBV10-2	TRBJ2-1	TGCGCCAGTGACAGGGGGCAGGTCAATGAGCAGTTCTTC	CASDRGQVNEQFF
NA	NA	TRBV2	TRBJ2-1	TGTGCCAGCAGTGAAGAGCTAGCAGGCAATGAGCAGTTCTTC	CASSEELAGNEQFF
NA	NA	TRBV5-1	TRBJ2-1	TGCGCCAGCAGCCTTCACGGGAATGAGCAGTTCTTC	CASSLHGNEQFF
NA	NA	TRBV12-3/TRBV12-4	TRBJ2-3	TGTGCCAGCAGTTCGTCAGGCACAGATACGCAGTATTTT	CASSSSGTDTQYF
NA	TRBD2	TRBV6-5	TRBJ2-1	TGTGCCAGCACCAAAGGACTAGCGGTTAGGGAGCAGTTCTTC	CASTKGLAVREQFF
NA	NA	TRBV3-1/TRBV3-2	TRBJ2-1	TGTGCCAGCAGCCAAGGACTTTACGGGAACAATGAGCAGTTCTTC	CASSQGLYGNNEQFF
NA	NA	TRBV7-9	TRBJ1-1	TGTGCCAGCAGCTTACCTCCCAACGGTGAAGCTTTCTTT	CASSLPPNGEAFF
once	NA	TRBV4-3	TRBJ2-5	TGCGCCAGCAGCCAATACGGACAGTTACAAGAGACCCAGTACTTC	CASSQYGQLQETQYF
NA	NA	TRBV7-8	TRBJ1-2	TGTGCCAGCAGCTTAGCGGGCAGGGAGGATGGCTACACCTTC	CASSLAGREDGYTF
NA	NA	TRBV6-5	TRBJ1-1	TGTGCCAGCAGTTGGTCAGGCACTGAAGCTTTCTTT	CASSWSGTEAFF
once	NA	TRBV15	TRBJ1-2	TGTGCCACCAGCAGGGACCTTGGACAGTCCTATGGCTACACCTTC	CATSRDLGQSYGYTF